Each of the 23 T cell receptor beta chains below was sequenced from the same sample in a study of blood T cell repertoires in COVID-19. Sequenced by immunoSEQ multiplex PCR; TCRdb stores in-frame clones only, minus some. The profile shows 44,000 or so clones, 80% to 90% of them singletons. The source material was peripheral blood. Receptors originate from a human donor in a cohort sampled during active COVID-19.

The rearrangement joins TRBV27 to TRBJ2-7; maybe TRBD1 (7 bases). This CDR3 comprises 17 residues. The germline gives CDR1 MNHEY, CDR2 SMNVEV (reference sequence). The V end lost 4 bases, the J end lost 4 bases, and 23 bases lay between the germline ends. CDR3 in amino acids: CASSYRGGTAAIYEQYF. The CDR3 bases are TGTGCCAGCAGTTATAGGGGCGGGACAGCGGCGATTTACGAGCAGTACTTC.

This clone was found a few times. V usage is TRBV29-1 and J usage is TRBJ1-1, with D possibly TRBD1 on 5 matching bases. This CDR3 has 11 residues. Germline CDR1 reads SQVTM; CDR2 reads ANQGSEA. Trimming removed 7 bases at V and 3 bases at J, with 9 bases between. The chain's CDR3 is CSARVDTEAFF. Written as DNA, the CDR3 is TGCAGCGCCAGGGTAGACACTGAAGCTTTCTTT.

The genes are TRBV4-1 and TRBJ2-5, with 10 bases lining up with TRBD1. Germline trimming cut 5 bases from V and 2 bases from J; bases unmatched to any gene: 5. Germline CDR1 MGHRA, CDR2 YSYEKL. There are 15 residues in the CDR3. CDR3 DNA: TGCGCCAGCAGCACTCAGGGACAGGGGCAAGAGACCCAGTACTTC. Amino acid sequence: CASSTQGQGQETQYF.

This chain links TRBV3-1 (or the pseudogene TRBV3-2) with TRBJ2-7; 8 bases are a match to TRBD1. The length of the CDR3 is 16 residues. The germline gives CDR1 LGHDT, CDR2 YNNKEL (reference sequence). V was clipped by 5 bases and J by 6 bases; unmatched bases: 15. Here the CDR3 DNA reads TGTGCCAGCAGCGTCCCTACGACAGGGGACCCGGGCGAGCAGTACTTC. Translating it yields CASSVPTTGDPGEQYF.

This rearrangement joins TRBV3-1 (or the pseudogene TRBV3-2) to TRBJ2-5; 9 nucleotides align to TRBD1. Unmatched junction bases numbered 12, after V lost 3 bases and J lost 4 bases. Germline V gives CDR1 LGHDT, CDR2 YNNKEL (reference sequence). The CDR3 length is 17 residues. The CDR3 DNA is TGTGCCAGCAGCCACTACGGACAGGGGCTTTTCGGAGAGACCCAGTACTTC. It is translated as CASSHYGQGLFGETQYF.

This chain links TRBV18 with TRBJ2-7, with D perhaps matching TRBD1 (6 bases). CDR1 and CDR2 (germline): KGHSH, LQKENI. V was cut by 3 bases and J by 3 bases, with 9 bases left in between. There are 13 residues in the CDR3. The CDR3 sequence is CASSPTGCYEQYF. CDR3 in DNA: TGTGCCAGCTCACCTACAGGGTGCTACGAGCAGTACTTC.

The chain recombines TRBV9 with TRBJ2-5; TRBD1 matches at 9 bases. This CDR3 contains 15 residues. V lost 4 bases, J lost 5 bases, and 9 bases stayed unmatched. Germline assignment: CDR1 SGDLS and CDR2 YYNGEE. CDR3 coding DNA: TGTGCCAGCAGCCCAGATGGACAGGGGAGGGAGACCCAGTACTTC. It codes for CASSPDGQGRETQYF.

The rearrangement uses TRBV20-1 and TRBJ2-1; D might be TRBD2 (5 bases). Germline V gene data show CDR1 as DFQATT and CDR2 as SNEGSKA (reference sequence). Trimming stripped 3 bases from V and 8 bases from J, with 11 bases between. CDR3 length equals 12 residues. CDR3 in DNA: TGCAGTGCTAGTGGGGAGATGGATGAGCAGTTCTTC. Translated, it gives CSASGEMDEQFF.

The V call is TRBV18, the J call TRBJ1-6, with 8 bases that match TRBD1. Germline loops: CDR1 KGHSH, CDR2 LQKENI. This CDR3 is built from 17 residues. V gave up 2 bases and J gave up 3 bases; unmatched junction bases: 6. DNA of the CDR3: TGTGCCAGCTCACCAAGACAGGGGATCGACTATAATTCACCCCTCCACTTT. Translation gives CASSPRQGIDYNSPLHF.

The genes are TRBV11-2 and TRBJ2-3; a weak D match, TRBD2 (6 bases). Germline V lookup: CDR1 SGHAT, CDR2 FQNNGV. The CDR3 sequence is 15 residues long. The V and J ends lost 5 bases and 2 bases respectively, with 14 bases between them. CDR3 region: CASSAGLALTDTQYF. The CDR3 bases are TGTGCCAGCAGCGCGGGGTTGGCACTCACAGATACGCAGTATTTT.

The V and J genes are TRBV10-2 and TRBJ2-1; D gene unclear. Germline assignment: CDR1 WSHSY and CDR2 SAAADI. The CDR3 loop spans 12 amino acids. The V gene lost 6 bases and the J gene lost 2 bases, with 5 bases spanning the gap. The CDR3 DNA is TGCGCCAGCAGCTCTGCCTACAATGAGCAGTTCTTC. This translates into CASSSAYNEQFF.

This clone was found once. This chain links TRBV29-1 with TRBJ1-2; D not resolved. Germline V gene sequence: CDR1 SQVTM, CDR2 ANQGSEA. The V gene lost 2 bases and the J gene lost 7 bases, with 14 bases spanning the gap. The CDR3 is 13 amino acids. The CDR3 loop reads CSVERHLEGGYTF. The CDR3 DNA reads as TGCAGCGTTGAACGACATTTAGAAGGTGGCTACACCTTC.

This clone was counted a single time. The chain joins TRBV18 to TRBJ2-3; D gene uncertain. Between the trimmed V and J ends, which lost 3 bases and 3 bases, there was a span of 7 bases. CDR1 is KGHSH, CDR2 LQKENI, per germline. The CDR3 extends over 13 amino acids. The CDR3 spells CASSPRRTDTQYF. CDR3 DNA sequence: TGTGCCAGCTCACCGCGGAGAACAGATACGCAGTATTTT.

The rearrangement links TRBV27 to TRBJ1-5; possibly TRBD1 for D (5 bases). The V and J ends lost 5 bases and 7 bases respectively, with 18 bases between them. This CDR3 spans 15 amino acids. Germline CDR1 MNHEY, CDR2 SMNVEV (reference sequence). The DNA for the CDR3 is TGTGCCAGCAGTCCCTCACATGGGGCACGGCAGCCCCAGCATTTT. Translating gives CASSPSHGARQPQHF.

The V and J genes are TRBV6-5 and TRBJ2-5; D is possibly TRBD2 (5 bases). The CDR3 extends over 14 amino acids. The germline gives CDR1 MNHEY, CDR2 SVGAGI. V lost 6 bases and J lost 2, with 13 bases in between. The CDR3 DNA follows: TGTGCCAGCAGCCGGGCGGGCAGGCAAGAGACCCAGTACTTC. Encoded protein: CASSRAGRQETQYF.

The J gene is TRBJ2-3, the V gene TRBV5-6, with 9 positions matching TRBD1. Looked up from germline, CDR1 is SGHDT and CDR2 is YYEEEE. Trimming cost V 4 bases and J 4 bases; bases outside gene matches: 10. This CDR3 has 16 residues. In nucleotides, the CDR3 is TGTGCCAGCAGCCTTGCGGGACAGGGTATTGCAGATACGCAGTATTTT. Encoded protein: CASSLAGQGIADTQYF.

The chain joins TRBV5-1 to TRBJ1-4; no firm D call. CDR1 and CDR2 (germline): SGHRS, YFSETQ. The CDR3 is 13 residues long. Deletions cut 3 bases from V and 8 bases from J, with 11 bases between. The CDR3 nucleotides read TGCGCCAGCAGCTCCGGCGCGGGGGAAAAACTGTTTTTT. This sequence encodes CASSSGAGEKLFF.

The chain uses TRBV27 and TRBJ1-4; 9 nucleotides line up with TRBD1. Germline loops: CDR1 MNHEY, CDR2 SMNVEV (reference sequence). V lost 10 bases and J lost 8; bases outside the gene matches: 5. This CDR3 has 12 amino acids. The CDR3 reads CATTTGGEKLFF. In DNA form, the CDR3 reads TGTGCCACCACGACAGGGGGAGAAAAACTGTTTTTT.

This chain links TRBV29-1 with TRBJ1-5; TRBD1 is a possible D gene (6 bases). The V gene lost 5 bases and the J gene lost 7 bases, with 15 bases spanning the gap. Per germline, CDR1 SQVTM and CDR2 ANQGSEA. The CDR3 covers 13 residues. The CDR3 nucleotides are TGCAGCGTTATGGACAGTCTTAGCCAGCCCCAGCATTTT. This translates into CSVMDSLSQPQHF.

The chain is built from TRBV27 and TRBJ1-6, with a weak D call TRBD1 (5 bases). V dropped 3 bases and J dropped 2 bases, with 14 bases sitting between them. Germline V gives CDR1 MNHEY, CDR2 SMNVEV (reference sequence). This CDR3 comprises 17 residues. This CDR3 is CASSFRTPRTYNSPLHF. CDR3 DNA sequence: TGTGCCAGCAGTTTTAGGACACCACGCACCTATAATTCACCCCTCCACTTT.

The chain couples TRBV11-2 to TRBJ2-1; 14 bases are a match to TRBD2. The CDR3 spans 17 residues. The V segment lost 0 bases and the J segment 8 bases; nucleotides outside the gene matches: 6. The germline V gene has CDR1 SGHAT and CDR2 FQNNGV. CDR3 protein: CASSLDRLAGGADEQFF. CDR3 DNA sequence: TGTGCCAGCAGCTTAGACAGACTAGCGGGGGGGGCGGATGAGCAGTTCTTC.

The chain has TRBV5-1 and TRBJ1-1, with 10 bases fitting TRBD1. The CDR3 loop spans 14 amino acids. Trimming cost V 2 bases and J 6 bases; bases outside gene matches: 4. The germline V gene encodes CDR1 SGHRS and CDR2 YFSETQ. The CDR3 loop reads CASSFTGTGAEAFF. CDR3 DNA sequence: TGCGCCAGCAGCTTCACCGGGACAGGGGCTGAAGCTTTCTTT.

The CDR3 nucleotides read TGTGCCAGTAGCACGGGGAATCAGCCCCAGCATTTT. This sequence encodes CASSTGNQPQHF. The genes are TRBV19 and TRBJ1-5; unclear D gene. V gave up 6 bases and J gave up 4 bases, with 7 bases separating them. This CDR3 is 12 amino acids long. CDR1 and CDR2 from the germline V gene are LNHDA and SQIVND (reference sequence).